This T cell receptor beta chain was captured by sequencing in a study of cytomegalovirus exposure and HLA in healthy donors (TCRdb year 2017). Broadly, across the study: An earlier analysis of a few hundred of the donors reported approximately 280 Gb of sequence data and around 120 million unique TCR beta sequences obtained from some 170 million T cells. An early release covering approximately 600 HLA-typed donors comprised approximately 300 gigabases of sequencing data and roughly 86 million unique TCR sequences. Of the 300 to 450 genotyped donors, roughly 76% were placed in the genetic ancestry cluster associated with self-reported Caucasian donors. The study aimed to test whether signatures of past pathogen exposure could be identified by cataloging public T cell receptors. Using immunosequencing, the study profiled T cell repertoires from 666 subjects and related those repertoires to cytomegalovirus serostatus. Along with the approximately 670-subject first cohort, a separate validation cohort of roughly 110 different subjects was used. To predict cytomegalovirus infection status, the study combined high-throughput TCR immunosequencing, statistical association of individual TCRs with disease status, and machine learning. In a later analysis, previously published TCR beta repertoires from hundreds of donors were re-analyzed and high-resolution HLA genotyping was added so that TCR occurrence patterns could be studied. The later analysis used no new phenotypic data to find candidate immune exposures, relying instead on TCR beta sequences and their occurrence across donors. An earlier analysis of several hundred of the donors applied high-throughput TCR beta sequencing to assess whether each TCR beta V gene segment acted as functional or pseudogenic. Donor age, sex, ethnicity and CMV serostatus were compiled together with the repertoire data. Genome-wide SNP genotypes for about 60% of the roughly 670 donors were used in a later genetic analysis, which treated that subset as a discovery cohort. Every repertoire in the discovery cohort had been generated on one and the same sequencing platform. HLA typing included class I and class II loci at four-digit resolution. Typing coverage varied by locus: roughly 629-640 donors for A, B, C, DRB1 and DQB1; 522 for DQA1; 600 to 610 for DPA1; under 490 for DPB1. Four to six DR-DQ haplotypes were handled as single units for association and clustering because linkage in the cohort was strong. Across around 400 genotyped donors of the cohort, an average of 235,054 unique TCR beta nucleotide sequences per donor were sequenced, and approximately 17% of those sequences were non-productive. The paper's findings and limits, for the study overall: A later genetic analysis associated a missense DCLRE1C variant with V-gene and J-gene trimming of TCR beta chains, and an independent cohort replicated the association. Because HLA typing was unavailable for some donors at each locus, only the typed subset was used in association tests. Immune exposure information for the cohort was limited to CMV serostatus. A later analysis found that HLA-associated TCR beta chains were more clonally expanded and had lower generation probabilities than equally common non-associated chains. Across donors, most TCR sequences were observed very rarely, whereas some public TCRs were present in many individuals. In vitro tests confirmed that a few of the cytomegalovirus-associated TCR beta chains recognize cytomegalovirus antigens. The cohort was sequenced for TCR beta chains only, and without alpha or paired-chain data the features that could be detected were limited. A later analysis associated about 17,000 TCR beta sequences with specific HLA alleles at a false discovery rate of 0.05. When HLA alleles, especially DR and DQ, strongly co-occurred, attributing TCR associations to individual alleles was difficult. The authors suggested that the approach could potentially be generalized to other disease states and immunological phenotypes. In a later analysis, most CMV-associated TCR beta chains were found to appear HLA-restricted, with HLA associations seemingly driven largely by CMV exposure. Sequencing depth was assumed to be roughly uniform across donors in the presence/absence analyses, though that assumption may not hold. According to a later genetic analysis, donors in an Asian-associated ancestry cluster had fewer N-insertions in productive TCRs than the approximately 650-donor mean. An earlier analysis of some 590 of the donors showed that most TCR beta V segments appeared in productive rearrangements either about 87% or about 30% of the time, which broadly matched IMGT annotations. A further reported finding was that TCR beta sequences accurately predicted the HLA-A and HLA-B alleles for most subjects in the first cohort. Cytomegalovirus status was reported to be diagnosed by the classifier with high specificity and sensitivity in both the original and validation cohorts. Some IMGT-functional V segments, including TRBV6-2 and TRBV6-3, could not be told apart with the 87-base-pair reads, so those segments were excluded. In a later analysis, several top co-occurrence clusters were reported to appear linked to parvovirus B19, influenza, CMV and Epstein-Barr virus. The study gave a list of under 200 TCR beta chains associated with cytomegalovirus. Correlated functional status among segregating V segments might reflect linkage disequilibrium, but an unknown experimental factor could not be ruled out. In a later analysis, the rate of TCR association differed among HLA loci, with DRB1 alleles having the most associated TCRs and HLA-C alleles having the fewest. A cluster of highly shared sequence variants was judged likely to represent a technical artifact of the sequencing pipeline. Because counts were too low, about 15 rarely observed V segments, including chromosome 9 orphons, were left out of the earlier analysis of a few hundred of the donors.

In total, 630 or so healthy bone marrow donors made up the cohort. Cohort members were all nominally healthy when sampled, although unrecorded immune exposures were likely present. The donor tested CMV seronegative, placing the donor among the approximately 360 seronegative members of the cohort. A peripheral blood sample was provided by each donor, and peripheral blood mononuclear cells were used for TCR beta sequencing. The Qiagen DNeasy Blood Extraction Kit was used to extract genomic DNA from the blood cell samples. Spanning cysteine to phenylalanine, the CDR3 consists of 16 amino acids. Only CDR3 DNA is held: 48 bases, read in frame from base 1. Trimming costs V 3 bases and J 5 bases, and their ends lie 20 bases apart. Looking up the germline V gene yields CDR1 SGHNT and CDR2 YENEEA. On this clone: No antigen is known for it.

Libraries were prepared through the immunoSEQ multiplex PCR assay. For the multiplex PCR, a mixture combining 60 forward primers for TCR Vbeta segments and 13 reverse primers for TCR Jbeta segments was used. A multiplex PCR assay on genomic DNA amplified the CDR3 region of rearranged TCR beta genes. The Illumina HiSeq System was used to sequence the amplified TCR beta libraries as 87-base-pair reads. From the authors' description of their analysis: A later analysis tallied roughly 80 million unique TCR beta chains across the approximately 670 repertoires, and about 10 million of those chains were shared by two or more donors. A nearest-neighbor algorithm error-corrected the raw reads and collapsed the reads into unique sequences, merging closely related sequences to remove PCR and sequencing errors. Alignment of CDR3 sequences to IMGT reference sequences was used to assign V, D and J gene segments. For a sequence to be retained, a match of at least six nucleotides to both a V gene segment and a J gene segment was required. Rearrangements were called productive when the CDR3 lacked stop codons and stayed in frame with V and J; all others were non-productive. Following IMGT convention, CDR3 was defined as the stretch from the second conserved V-encoded cysteine up to the conserved J-encoded phenylalanine. The earlier analysis of about 500 of the donors excluded sequences that lacked an unambiguous match to a single V gene segment. In an earlier analysis of almost 600 of the donors, a V segment was called functional when productive rearrangements were above 56.7%, and segregating when the standard deviation between donors exceeded 5%. A statistical classification framework was built for diagnosing cytomegalovirus status from the catalog of TCR beta chain sequences. In a later analysis, TCR nucleotide sequences were compared against IMGT/GENE-DB human TR gene sequences so that V and J genes could be assigned. The TCRdist pipeline was used in a later analysis to assign CDR3 sequences and most-parsimonious VDJ recombination scenarios. A later analysis defined each TCR beta chain by its CDR3 amino acid sequence plus V-gene family, and excluded reads lacking a unique V-gene family. A later analysis removed 550 to 700 highly shared, low-generation-probability nucleotide sequences to deal with suspected cross-contamination and a sequencing artifact. In a later analysis, a clonal expansion index was calculated for each public chain from normalized within-repertoire ranks of inferred template counts. In a later analysis, generation probabilities were computed with a VDJ recombination model fitted to out-of-frame rearrangements, and the resulting probabilities were checked against IGoR. In a later analysis, hypergeometric tests were used to score TCR-TCR, TCR-HLA and TCR-CMV co-occurrence, with a repertoire-size bias correction applied to TCR pairs. To estimate false discovery rates, a later analysis permuted the HLA or CMV assignments 20 times. In a later analysis, co-occurring TCRs were grouped using DBSCAN, with TCRdist sequence similarity added in when clustering inside HLA-allele-positive subsets. Repertoires with fewer than 30,000 or more than 120,000 public chains, plus five repertoires with anomalous nucleotide sharing, were excluded from co-occurrence clustering. TCRdb obtained this table from immuneACCESS and retained in-frame rearrangements with V and J assigned. These tables miss some clones; where compared with another copy, unresolved V genes account for less than half of the shortfall, and the remainder is unexplained. Clone size and V and J calls were adopted from that table, with D and trimming inferred from the DNA. The sample's clone listing holds roughly 120,000 clones. Jointly, the top ten make up approximately 2% of the sample.

The chain is encoded by TRBV11-3 joined to TRBJ2-7; a tentative D match to TRBD1 spans 5 bases. Sample: PBMCs. This sequence originates from a man in his forties or fifties in good health and CMV-seronegative. CDR3 protein: CASSFITYRSYHEQYF. The DNA sequence is as follows: TGTGCCAGCAGCTTTATTACGTACAGGAGTTACCACGAGCAGTACTTC.